A selection of T cell receptor beta chains follows, all from one sample in a study of preoperative IRX-2 immunotherapy in early breast cancer. TCRdb keeps only in-frame clones here, not all; method: immunoSEQ multiplex PCR. The profile shows 35,000 to 50,000 clones, approximately 94% of them singletons. Specimen: tumor tissue, collected after IRX-2 immunotherapy. These receptors came from a human donor with breast cancer. The CDR3 runs from the conserved cysteine through the conserved F or W. The D gene is left open where the match is weak. Rows give clone size only sometimes, using once, few, many, or a class for an expanded clone.

cdr3_aa cdr3_nt d_call j_call v_call clone_size
CAWIASSGGTDTQYF TGTGCCTGGATTGCCTCTAGCGGGGGCACAGATACGCAGTATTTT TRBD2 TRBJ2-3 TRBV30 once
CAIKQGESGTEAFF TGTGCCATCAAACAGGGGGAGTCGGGGACTGAAGCTTTCTTT TRBD1 TRBJ1-1 TRBV10-3 .
CASSLEQGFTLHF TGCGCCAGCAGCTTGGAACAGGGCTTCACCCTCCACTTT . TRBJ1-6 TRBV5-1 .
CASSPFLGGNTGELFF TGCGCCAGCAGCCCCTTCCTTGGGGGAAACACCGGGGAGCTGTTTTTT . TRBJ2-2 TRBV4-3 .
CASSALGRGGLETQYF TGTGCCAGCAGTGCCCTTGGGCGGGGGGGCCTTGAGACCCAGTACTTC TRBD2 TRBJ2-5 TRBV25-1 .
CASSRDGSGYTF TGTGCCAGCAGCCGGGACGGCTCTGGCTACACCTTC . TRBJ1-2 TRBV7-9 once
CASSFWSGTVSEQYF TGTGCCAGCAGCTTTTGGTCGGGGACGGTCTCCGAGCAGTACTTC . TRBJ2-7 TRBV14 .
CASSQGRGLGTGDEKLFF TGTGCCAGCAGCCAAGGAAGGGGTTTAGGGACAGGGGATGAAAAACTGTTTTTT TRBD1 TRBJ1-4 TRBV4-2 .
CASSVGGQGGSPLHF TGTGCCAGCAGCGTAGGAGGACAGGGGGGCTCACCCCTCCACTTT TRBD1 TRBJ1-6 TRBV9 .
CASSPRLEQFF TGTGCCAGCAGTCCTAGACTAGAGCAGTTCTTC . TRBJ2-1 TRBV28 .
CASSSTSGRAVDTQYF TGTGCCAGTAGTAGCACTAGCGGGAGGGCCGTAGATACGCAGTATTTT TRBD2 TRBJ2-3 TRBV19 .
CATRGVGNTEAFF TGTGCCACCAGGGGGGTGGGGAACACTGAAGCTTTCTTT TRBD1 TRBJ1-1 TRBV10-3 few
CASSTHSGRAHEQYF TGTGCCAGTAGTACACATAGCGGGAGGGCCCACGAGCAGTACTTC TRBD2 TRBJ2-7 TRBV19 .
CASSANYEQYF TGTGCCAGCAGTGCTAATTACGAGCAGTACTTC . TRBJ2-7 TRBV28 .
CAWDELNSNQPQHF TGTGCCTGGGACGAACTAAATAGCAATCAGCCCCAGCATTTT . TRBJ1-5 TRBV30 .
CASSWATGAPETQYF TGTGCCAGCAGTTGGGCGACAGGGGCCCCAGAGACCCAGTACTTC TRBD1 TRBJ2-5 TRBV27 .
CAWRQGVNTGELFF TGTGCCTGGAGACAGGGTGTTAACACCGGGGAGCTGTTTTTT . TRBJ2-2 TRBV30 .
CASSSITTNEKLFF TGTGCCAGCAGCTCCATAACAACTAATGAAAAACTGTTTTTT . TRBJ1-4 TRBV5-6 once
CASSAGIISGANVLTF TGTGCCAGTTCCGCAGGGATCATTTCTGGGGCCAACGTCCTGACTTTC . TRBJ2-6 TRBV19 .
CASRAPSRVNEKLFF TGTGCCAGCAGGGCTCCAAGTCGAGTAAATGAAAAACTGTTTTTT . TRBJ1-4 TRBV28 .
CASSQDQGLAGLLYF TGCGCCAGCAGCCAAGATCAGGGACTAGCGGGACTATTGTATTTT TRBD2 TRBJ2-3 TRBV4-3 .
CASSRGQGVATNEKLFF TGCGCCAGCAGCCGGGGACAGGGGGTTGCAACTAATGAAAAACTGTTTTTT TRBD1 TRBJ1-4 TRBV4-3 .
CASSNGVPDTQYF TGTGCCAGCTCAAATGGGGTGCCAGATACGCAGTATTTT . TRBJ2-3 TRBV6-5 .
CASSMWGSNYGYTF TGTGCCAGTAGTATGTGGGGAAGTAACTATGGCTACACCTTC . TRBJ1-2 TRBV19 .
CASSPQGFNSPLHF TGTGCCAGCTCACCACAGGGATTTAATTCACCCCTCCACTTT . TRBJ1-6 TRBV18 .